One sample yielded the 25 T cell receptor beta chains listed below, sequenced in a study of vaccination and CD4 T cells after COVID-19. Researchers used the Oncomine TCR Beta short-read assay to sequence DNA from cultured CD4+ T cells. TCRdb passed the PCR reads through MiXCR, listing each CDR3 protein once. The table has more than 10,000 distinct CDR3 sequences, 36% seen once. Treatment noted: roughly 10-day PBMC culture with coronavirus spike peptide pools or control peptides (ViraFEST assay). Their specific antigens are unknown. Sequenced input: cultured CD4+ T cells from blood. All receptors derive from a human donor with COVID-19.

This clonotype was seen more than once but under ten times. This rearrangement joins TRBV7-9 to TRBJ2-5; TRBD1 or TRBD2 may be the D gene (5 bases each). The CDR3 loop spans 15 amino acids. Trimming cost V 9 bases and J 7 bases, with 24 bases left between them. Per the germline V gene, CDR1 is SEHNR and CDR2 is FQNEAQ (reference sequence). CDR3 DNA: TGTGCCAGTCACCAGGGAGAAGAGTGGTTGTCGACCCAGTACTTC. Translating gives CASHQGEEWLSTQYF.

This clonotype was counted only a few times. The rearrangement uses TRBV19 and TRBJ2-5, with 7 positions matching TRBD2. The germline gives CDR1 LNHDA, CDR2 SQIVND (reference sequence). Trimming at V came to 3 bases and at J to 4 bases, leaving 8 bases not matched to a gene. The CDR3 totals 15 residues. The CDR3 region is CASSIGLAAPETQYF. CDR3 DNA: TGTGCCAGTAGTATCGGGCTAGCGGCCCCAGAGACCCAGTACTTC. Looking up the rest from reference TRBV19 and TRBJ2-5 gives the full variable domain: DGGITQSPKYLFRKEGQNVTLSCEQNLNHDAMYWYRQDPGQGLRLIYYSQIVNDFQKGDIAEGYSVSREKKESFPLTVTSAQKNPTAFYLCASSIGLAAPETQYFGPGTRLLVL.

This clonotype was picked up a small number of times. The chain recombines TRBV20-1 with TRBJ1-2; D gene unclear. The CDR3 spans 17 residues. Germline lookup yields CDR1 DFQATT and CDR2 SNEGSKA (reference sequence). Trimming removed 5 bases at V and 2 bases at J, with 24 bases between. The CDR3 sequence is CSAHLPSIAGGNYGYTF. In DNA, the CDR3 is TGCAGTGCTCACCTTCCGTCAATTGCCGGTGGAAACTATGGCTACACCTTC.

The chain couples TRBV28 to TRBJ2-7; D tentatively reads TRBD1 or TRBD2 (6 bases each). The germline V and J ends were trimmed by 1 base and 3 bases, with 10 bases remaining between them. Germline V gives CDR1 MDHEN, CDR2 SYDVKM. The CDR3 covers 14 residues. DNA of the CDR3: TGTGCCAGCAGTTTATACAGGGAGGTCTACGAGCAGTACTTC. Translated, it gives CASSLYREVYEQYF.

Only a few counts were recorded for this clonotype. This chain uses TRBV20-1 with TRBJ1-6, with D perhaps matching TRBD1 (5 bases). The CDR3 is made up of 14 amino acids. V lost 3 bases, J lost 7 bases, and 13 bases lay in between. Germline assignment: CDR1 DFQATT and CDR2 SNEGSKA (reference sequence). The CDR3 sequence is CSARTREGNSPLHF. The CDR3 DNA reads as TGCAGTGCTAGGACCAGGGAGGGAAATTCACCCCTCCACTTT.

The V and J genes are TRBV19 and TRBJ1-2; D perhaps matches TRBD1 (5 bases). This CDR3 has 16 residues. Trimming cost V 0 bases and J 4 bases, with 15 bases left between them. Looked up from germline, CDR1 is LNHDA and CDR2 is SQIVND (reference sequence). The DNA for the CDR3 is TGTGCCAGTAGTATAGATACCCTGGGGCAGGCCTATGGCTACACCTTC. Translating gives CASSIDTLGQAYGYTF.

This clonotype was picked up a small number of times. The CDR3 region has the DNA TGCAGTGCTGGTCGACTAGCGGGGGATGGGGATACGCAGTATTTT. This sequence encodes CSAGRLAGDGDTQYF. V usage is TRBV20-1 and J usage is TRBJ2-3; 12 nucleotides agree with TRBD2. CDR3 length: 15 amino acids. Germline V gene data show CDR1 as DFQATT and CDR2 as SNEGSKA (reference sequence). With V trimmed by 5 bases and J by 6 bases, 9 bases remained unmatched.

This clonotype appeared a few times. The chain joins TRBV7-2 to TRBJ2-7; either TRBD1 or TRBD2 may fit D (5 bases each). The CDR3 loop spans 14 amino acids. V was trimmed by 6 bases and J by 2 bases, leaving 14 bases between them. Germline CDR1 is SGHTA and CDR2 is FQGNSA. CDR3 residues: CASSLRDGPYEQYF. CDR3 sequence (DNA): TGTGCCAGCAGTTTACGGGACGGCCCCTACGAGCAGTACTTC.

The chain uses TRBV30 and TRBJ1-5, with 7 bases identical to TRBD1. This CDR3 spans 13 amino acids. Germline values: CDR1 GTSNPN, CDR2 SVGIG (reference sequence). The J segment lost 5 bases and the V segment lost 2 bases, leaving 3 bases of the junction unmatched. The chain's CDR3 is CAWSQGEDQPQHF. The CDR3 nucleotides read TGTGCCTGGAGTCAGGGGGAAGATCAGCCCCAGCATTTT.

This clonotype was found once. This chain joins TRBV30 and TRBJ2-3, with D tentatively TRBD2 (7 bases). With 7 bases removed from V and 4 bases from J, the gap between germline ends came to 18 bases. The CDR3 contains 14 residues. Looked up from germline, CDR1 is GTSNPN and CDR2 is SVGIG (reference sequence). The CDR3 bases are TGTGCCTCTGGGACCAGGGGAGGGGCAGATACGCAGTATTTT. It is translated as CASGTRGGADTQYF.

The chain has TRBV20-1 and TRBJ2-7; D may correspond to TRBD1 or TRBD2 (5 bases each). CDR1 DFQATT and CDR2 SNEGSKA come from the germline V gene (reference sequence). CDR3 length: 13 amino acids. Trimming shortened V by 4 bases and J by 0 bases, and 10 bases separated the two germline ends. The CDR3 reads CSAKRDPSYEQYF. DNA of the CDR3: TGCAGTGCTAAAAGGGACCCCTCCTACGAGCAGTACTTC.

This chain connects TRBV4-2 to TRBJ1-2, with D uncertain. Germline V CDR1 and CDR2: LGHNA, YNFKEQ. The germline V and J ends were trimmed by 1 base and 2 bases, with 11 bases remaining between them. This CDR3 has 15 amino acids. The CDR3: CASSQGAGQNYGYTF. In nucleotides, the CDR3 is TGTGCCAGCAGCCAAGGTGCCGGGCAGAACTATGGCTACACCTTC.

V and J are TRBV5-1 and TRBJ2-4, with 7 bases that match TRBD1. Trimming at V came to 5 bases and at J to 3 bases, leaving 5 bases not matched to a gene. The CDR3 contains 14 residues. Germline V gene data show CDR1 as SGHRS and CDR2 as YFSETQ. The CDR3 sequence: CASRETGDKNIQYF. The CDR3 DNA is TGCGCCAGCAGGGAAACAGGGGACAAAAACATTCAGTACTTC.

This chain uses TRBV11-2 with TRBJ2-3, with D perhaps being TRBD1 or TRBD2 (5 bases each). V lost 5 bases, J lost 4 bases, and 10 bases lay in between. Germline loops: CDR1 SGHAT, CDR2 FQNNGV. The CDR3 totals 13 residues. For the CDR3, the DNA is TGTGCCAGCAGCCAGGGAGTCCCAGATACGCAGTATTTT. Protein sequence: CASSQGVPDTQYF. The full variable domain, completed using reference TRBV11-2 and TRBJ2-3, is EAGVAQSPRYKIIEKRQSVAFWCNPISGHATLYWYQQILGQGPKLLIQFQNNGVVDDSQLPKDRFSAERLKGVDSTLKIQPAKLEDSAVYLCASSQGVPDTQYFGPGTRLTVL.

This clonotype occurred a few times. This chain uses TRBV19 with TRBJ2-7; D remains ambiguous. This CDR3 has 14 residues. Germline V gene data show CDR1 as LNHDA and CDR2 as SQIVND (reference sequence). The ends were cut back, 5 bases at V and 0 bases at J, with 11 bases in the middle. The CDR3 coding sequence is TGTGCCAGTAGTTTCACCAGGAGCTCCTACGAGCAGTACTTC. It codes for CASSFTRSSYEQYF.

The chain carries TRBV20-1 and TRBJ1-5; D is uncertain. With 3 bases removed from V and 3 bases from J, the gap between germline ends came to 9 bases. The CDR3 consists of 13 residues. Per germline, CDR1 DFQATT and CDR2 SNEGSKA (reference sequence). CDR3 sequence (DNA): TGCAGTGCTAGTTCGGGTAACAATCAGCCCCAGCATTTT. It is translated as CSASSGNNQPQHF.

The chain combines TRBV6-2 or TRBV6-3 with TRBJ1-1; D unclear. Trimming took 5 bases from V and 5 from J, leaving 15 bases between them. Germline CDR1 and CDR2: MNHEY and SVGEGT. This CDR3 region has 14 residues. The CDR3 sequence is CASSRRLGITEAFF. In DNA, the CDR3 is TGTGCCAGCAGTCGGCGCTTGGGTATAACTGAAGCTTTCTTT.

The J gene is TRBJ1-3, the V gene TRBV2, with D hard to call. The V and J ends lost 3 bases and 4 bases respectively, with 7 bases between them. The CDR3 consists of 13 residues. Germline CDR1 SNHLY, CDR2 FYNNEI. In DNA, the CDR3 is TGTGCCAGCAGTGACGGGTCCGGAAACACCATATATTTT. This sequence encodes CASSDGSGNTIYF.

This clonotype was seen only once. One end of the junction does not line up with germline, which may come from a read error. The chain has TRBV20-1 and TRBJ2-2, with a possible D match to TRBD2 (6 bases). Germline V CDR1 and CDR2: DFQATT, SNEGSKA (reference sequence). This CDR3 has 13 residues. CDR3 sequence reads: CSASGGNTEELFF. The CDR3 DNA reads TGCAGTGCTAGCGGGGGAAACACCGAGGAGCTGTTTTTT.

This clonotype counts as medium-sized. The rearrangement joins TRBV7-9 to TRBJ1-1; no reliable D call. Looked up from germline, CDR1 is SEHNR and CDR2 is FQNEAQ (reference sequence). CDR3 length equals 13 residues. V was pared by 7 bases and J by 6 bases, with 15 bases between. The CDR3 loop is CASNLLIPAEAFF. CDR3 in DNA: TGTGCCAGCAACCTCCTGATTCCCGCTGAAGCTTTCTTT.

This chain connects TRBV20-1 to TRBJ2-2; D remains ambiguous. This CDR3 has 15 amino acids. V lost 5 bases and J lost 5, with 18 bases in between. The V gene's germline CDR1 is DFQATT and CDR2 SNEGSKA (reference sequence). The CDR3 here is CSAYDTLRTTGELFF. The CDR3 region has the DNA TGCAGTGCTTACGACACCCTTCGAACTACCGGGGAGCTGTTTTTT.

There are a few counts of this clonotype. V usage is TRBV6-1 and J usage is TRBJ2-4; TRBD2 agrees at 7 bases. The junction had 3 bases not matched to a gene; V was cut back by 5 bases and J by 5 bases. Germline CDR1 MNHNS, CDR2 SASEGT. The CDR3 covers 13 residues. The CDR3 spells CASSRGGENIQYF. Written as DNA, the CDR3 is TGTGCCAGCAGTCGGGGAGGGGAAAACATTCAGTACTTC.

This clonotype has only a few counts. The DNA for the CDR3 is TGCGCCAGCAGCTTGGCGGGGAAACACGGTAACGGCTACACCTTC. Protein: CASSLAGKHGNGYTF. The V gene is TRBV5-1, the J gene TRBJ1-2; D ambiguous. The germline V and J ends were trimmed by 0 bases and 8 bases, with 17 bases remaining between them. Germline CDR1 reads SGHRS; CDR2 reads YFSETQ. This CDR3 region has 15 residues.

The rearrangement links TRBV14 to TRBJ2-7, with 7 bases fitting TRBD1. Germline lookup yields CDR1 SGHDN and CDR2 FVKESK. The junction had 13 bases not matched to a gene; V was cut back by 1 base and J by 1 base. This CDR3 is 18 amino acids long. The CDR3 loop reads CASSQGARQGIRSYEQYF. Written as DNA, the CDR3 is TGTGCCAGCAGCCAAGGGGCCCGACAGGGAATAAGGTCCTACGAGCAGTACTTC.

The chain combines TRBV27 with TRBJ1-1, with a possible D match to TRBD1 (5 bases). Germline V gene lookup returns CDR1 MNHEY and CDR2 SMNVEV (reference sequence). V was cut by 2 bases and J by 1 base, with 14 bases left in between. The CDR3 covers 16 residues. The CDR3: CASSLLISGGNTEAFF. For the CDR3, the DNA is TGTGCCAGCAGTTTACTTATCTCTGGGGGGAACACTGAAGCTTTCTTT.